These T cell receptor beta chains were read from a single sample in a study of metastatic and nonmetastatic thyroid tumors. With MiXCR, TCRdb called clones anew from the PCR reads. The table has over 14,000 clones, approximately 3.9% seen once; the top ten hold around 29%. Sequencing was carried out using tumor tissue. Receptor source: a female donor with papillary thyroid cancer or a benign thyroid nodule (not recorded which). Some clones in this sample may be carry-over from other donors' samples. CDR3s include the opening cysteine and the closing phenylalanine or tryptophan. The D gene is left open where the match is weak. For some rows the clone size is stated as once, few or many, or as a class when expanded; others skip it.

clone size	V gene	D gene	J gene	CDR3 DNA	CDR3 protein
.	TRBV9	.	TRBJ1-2	TGTGCCAGCGAGGGGGTCCGCTATGGCTACACCTTC	CASEGVRYGYTF
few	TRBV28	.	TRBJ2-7	TGTGCCAGCACCCAACAGGGACTCTACGAGCAGTACTTC	CASTQQGLYEQYF
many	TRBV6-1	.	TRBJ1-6	TGTGCCAGCAGTCCTGGTCAAGTGGAGAATTCACCCCTCCACTTT	CASSPGQVENSPLHF
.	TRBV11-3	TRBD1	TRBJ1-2	TGTGCCAGCAGCTTAGATAACAGGGGCAACTATGGCTACACCTTC	CASSLDNRGNYGYTF
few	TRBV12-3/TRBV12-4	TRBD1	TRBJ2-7	TGTGCCAGCAGTGGGGGACAGACCTACGAGCAGTACTTC	CASSGGQTYEQYF
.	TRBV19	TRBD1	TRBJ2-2	TGTGCCAGTAGTACGACAGGGGCCGGGGAGCTGTTTTTT	CASSTTGAGELFF
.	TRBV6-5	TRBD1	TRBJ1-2	TGTGCCAGCAGTTACTTGGGCGGCAGGGGGTACTATGGCTACACCTTC	CASSYLGGRGYYGYTF
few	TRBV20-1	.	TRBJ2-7	TGCAGTGCTTCATCCCGATACGAGCAGTACTTC	CSASSRYEQYF
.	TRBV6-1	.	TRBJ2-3	TGTGCCAGCAGTGAAGCGGTAGGGTCCACAGATACGCAGTATTTT	CASSEAVGSTDTQYF
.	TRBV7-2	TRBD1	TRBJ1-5	TGTGCCAGCAGCTTAAGGACAGGAGGAAGTCAGCCCCAGCATTTT	CASSLRTGGSQPQHF
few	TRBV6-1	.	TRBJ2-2	TGTGCCAGCAGGGAGATGACGAACACCGGGGAGCTGTTTTTT	CASREMTNTGELFF